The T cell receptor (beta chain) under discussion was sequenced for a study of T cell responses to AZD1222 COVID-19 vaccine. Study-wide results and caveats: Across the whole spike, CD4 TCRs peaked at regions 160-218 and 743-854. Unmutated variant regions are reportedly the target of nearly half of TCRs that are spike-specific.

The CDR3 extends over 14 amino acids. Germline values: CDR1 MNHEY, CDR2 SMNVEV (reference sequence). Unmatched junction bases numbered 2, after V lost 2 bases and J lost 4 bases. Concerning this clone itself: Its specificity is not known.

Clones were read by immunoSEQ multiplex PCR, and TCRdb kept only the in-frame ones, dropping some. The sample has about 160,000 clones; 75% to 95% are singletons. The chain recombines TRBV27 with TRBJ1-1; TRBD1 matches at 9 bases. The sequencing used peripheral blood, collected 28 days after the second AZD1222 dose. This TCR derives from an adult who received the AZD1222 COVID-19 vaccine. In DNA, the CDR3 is TGTGCCAGCAGTTTAGACAGGGGGAGCACTGAAGCTTTCTTT. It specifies CASSLDRGSTEAFF.